The 26 T cell receptor beta chains below were found in one sample sequenced in a study of T-cell reconstitution after alpha-beta-depleted transplantation in children. During its preparation, the TCRbeta library received unique molecular identifiers. MiXCR, applied by TCRdb to the PCR reads, yields one record per CDR3 protein. The table shows about 500,000 distinct CDR3 sequences, with 30% to 35% occurring only once. The material sequenced was PBMCs from the stem cell graft donor, taken from the stem cell graft. These receptors were collected from a human donor who donated a stem cell graft to a child with aplastic anemia.

The chain couples TRBV29-1 to TRBJ2-4, with no clear D. The CDR3 sequence is 11 residues long. Deletions cut 1 base from V and 7 bases from J, with 5 bases between. Per the germline V gene, CDR1 is SQVTM and CDR2 is ANQGSEA. The CDR3 DNA follows: TGCAGCGTTGAAGCGGCCAACATTCAGTACTTC. Encoded protein: CSVEAANIQYF.

This chain uses TRBV5-5 with TRBJ1-5, with D perhaps TRBD1 (5 bases). V was pared by 4 bases and J by 0 bases, with 11 bases between. The CDR3 spans 15 residues. Germline CDR1 SGHKS, CDR2 YYEKEE (reference sequence). This CDR3 is CASSPRDYSNQPQHF. CDR3 DNA sequence: TGTGCCAGCAGCCCCCGGGACTATAGCAATCAGCCCCAGCATTTT.

This chain links TRBV20-1 with TRBJ1-4, with no clear D. Germline CDR1 reads DFQATT; CDR2 reads SNEGSKA (reference sequence). V lost 1 base to trimming and J lost 8 bases, with 14 bases between them. CDR3 size: 14 residues. CDR3 DNA: TGCAGTGCTAGAGGGGCCACTGGGGAAGAAAAACTGTTTTTT. Protein sequence: CSARGATGEEKLFF.

The CDR3 protein is CASSPLGWGDTEAFF. In DNA, the CDR3 is TGTGCCAGCAGTCCACTGGGGTGGGGGGACACTGAAGCTTTCTTT. The J gene is TRBJ1-1, the V gene TRBV27; weak D call: TRBD1 (5 bases). The CDR3 is 15 amino acids. Trimming took off 5 bases at V and 3 bases at J, with 16 bases between the two ends. Germline values: CDR1 MNHEY, CDR2 SMNVEV (reference sequence).

This clonotype has just a few counts. The chain is built from TRBV5-4 and TRBJ2-7; TRBD2 matches at 15 bases. The CDR3 sequence is 17 residues long. J lost 1 base, V lost 0 bases, and 2 bases had no gene match. Germline-derived CDR1 and CDR2 are SGHNT and YYREEE (reference sequence). Here the CDR3 reads CASSLGTSGRESYEQYV. The CDR3 DNA sequence: TGTGCCAGCAGCTTGGGGACTAGCGGGAGGGAATCCTACGAGCAGTACGTC.

V gene TRBV15 combines with J gene TRBJ2-1; TRBD2 matches at 8 bases. Trimming at V came to 5 bases and at J to 6 bases, leaving 15 bases not matched to a gene. Germline assignment: CDR1 LNHNV and CDR2 YYDKDF (reference sequence). The CDR3 runs 17 residues. DNA of the CDR3: TGTGCCACCAGCCATGGAGTAAGCGGGAGTTGGTCCAATGAGCAGTTCTTC. Translating it yields CATSHGVSGSWSNEQFF.

This clonotype occurred a few times. This chain connects TRBV29-1 to TRBJ1-2; no clear D gene. Trimming cost V 1 base and J 2 bases, with 17 bases left between them. CDR1 and CDR2 (germline): SQVTM, ANQGSEA. The CDR3 length is 16 residues. In DNA form, the CDR3 reads TGCAGCGTTGAAGGGGCGGGATTTATGCCCAACTATGGCTACACCTTC. Amino acids: CSVEGAGFMPNYGYTF. The full variable domain, rest sourced from reference TRBV29-1 and TRBJ1-2, is SAVISQKPSRDICQRGTSLTIQCQVDSQVTMMFWYRQQPGQSLTLIATANQGSEATYESGFVIDKFPISRPNLTFSTLTVSNMSPEDSSIYLCSVEGAGFMPNYGYTFGSGTRLTVV.

This clonotype has a count of ten or more. CDR3 in DNA: TGTGCCAGCAGTTTAGGCAGGATGACTGAAGCTTTCTTT. Amino acid sequence: CASSLGRMTEAFF. The chain uses TRBV27 and TRBJ1-1; D ambiguous. Trimming removed 2 bases at V and 5 bases at J, with 9 bases between. Germline CDR1 and CDR2: MNHEY and SMNVEV (reference sequence). The CDR3 totals 13 residues.

The sample holds one count of this clonotype. V gene TRBV18 combines with J gene TRBJ1-5; D unresolved. The CDR3 is made up of 15 amino acids. The germline V and J ends were trimmed by 0 bases and 2 bases, with 8 bases remaining between them. Germline V CDR1 and CDR2: KGHSH, LQKENI. This chain's CDR3 is CASSPPGPRNQPQHF. For the CDR3, the DNA is TGTGCCAGCTCACCACCTGGGCCCCGCAATCAGCCCCAGCATTTT.

This clonotype was seen more than once but under ten times. This chain connects TRBV12-3 or TRBV12-4 to TRBJ2-1, with TRBD2 matching over 8 bases. J lost 9 bases, V lost 2 bases, and 6 bases had no gene match. This CDR3 spans 14 amino acids. The CDR3 loop reads CASSLLAGNPEQFF. The CDR3 nucleotides read TGTGCCAGCAGTTTACTAGCGGGTAACCCTGAGCAGTTCTTC.

This clonotype has just a few counts. This chain uses TRBV12-3 or TRBV12-4 with TRBJ2-1; 7 nucleotides agree with TRBD1. The CDR3 covers 14 residues. V dropped 7 bases and J dropped 2; count of bases not matched to a gene: 5. In DNA, the CDR3 is TGTGCCAGCACCCGACAGGGCCCCTACAATGAGCAGTTCTTC. The encoded protein is CASTRQGPYNEQFF.

This clonotype has more than one count but fewer than ten. This chain links TRBV30 with TRBJ1-1; 7 bases fit TRBD1. The CDR3 loop spans 13 amino acids. Germline CDR1 is GTSNPN and CDR2 is SVGIG (reference sequence). The junction had 2 bases not matched to a gene; V was cut back by 3 bases and J by 1 base. The CDR3 nucleotides are TGTGCCTGGAGGGGACAGTCGAACACTGAAGCTTTCTTT. This codes for CAWRGQSNTEAFF.

The chain couples TRBV25-1 to TRBJ1-2; possibly TRBD1 for D (5 bases). Deletions cut 6 bases from V and 4 bases from J, with 12 bases between. This CDR3 has 13 amino acids. The germline V gene encodes CDR1 MGHDK and CDR2 SYGVNS. In DNA form, the CDR3 reads TGTGCCAGCAGCGCCGGGGGATTCTATGGCTACACCTTC. Protein sequence: CASSAGGFYGYTF.

This clonotype was counted between two and nine times. The chain employs TRBV20-1 and TRBJ1-1; no reliable D call. The CDR3 contains 15 residues. Trimming removed 1 base at V and 3 bases at J, with 15 bases between. Germline CDR1 is DFQATT and CDR2 is SNEGSKA (reference sequence). Written as DNA, the CDR3 is TGCAGTGCTAGAGTCTTAAACCGGGGAGACACTGAAGCTTTCTTT. It specifies CSARVLNRGDTEAFF.

The chain uses TRBV11-2 and TRBJ2-1; no definite D call. CDR3 length equals 16 residues. Germline values: CDR1 SGHAT, CDR2 FQNNGV. Trimming left V 5 bases short and J 0 bases short, with 14 bases between. CDR3 sequence: CASSHLTSASYNEQFF. CDR3 coding DNA: TGTGCCAGCAGCCACCTGACTTCGGCCTCCTACAATGAGCAGTTCTTC.

This chain uses TRBV7-2 with TRBJ1-3; D call uncertain. The V end lost 1 base, the J end lost 3 bases, and 13 bases lay between the germline ends. Per germline, CDR1 SGHTA and CDR2 FQGNSA. This CDR3 spans 16 amino acids. CDR3 in DNA: TGTGCCAGCAGCTTAGATCCGGGATTAAGTGGAAACACCATATATTTT. It yields the protein CASSLDPGLSGNTIYF.

The V and J genes are TRBV20-1 and TRBJ2-6; tentative D call: TRBD2 (5 bases). Per the germline V gene, CDR1 is DFQATT and CDR2 is SNEGSKA (reference sequence). The V and J ends lost 1 base and 0 bases respectively, with 16 bases between them. The CDR3 has 18 residues. The CDR3 DNA sequence: TGCAGTGCTAGAGGATATGGAAGCGGTAGCTCTGGGGCCAACGTCCTGACTTTC. Protein: CSARGYGSGSSGANVLTF.

This clonotype has only a few counts. The CDR3 here is CASSLEGSSYEQYV. In DNA, the CDR3 is TGTGCCAGCAGCTTAGAGGGTAGCTCCTACGAGCAGTACGTC. The gene calls are TRBV7-2 and TRBJ2-7, with D unresolved. Per the germline V gene, CDR1 is SGHTA and CDR2 is FQGNSA. The CDR3 has 14 residues. Trimming shortened V by 1 base and J by 0 bases, and 7 bases separated the two germline ends.

The rearrangement uses TRBV30 and TRBJ2-1, with a possible D match to TRBD2 (6 bases). Looked up from germline, CDR1 is GTSNPN and CDR2 is SVGIG (reference sequence). CDR3 size: 13 residues. V was cut by 1 base and J by 5 bases, with 9 bases left in between. The CDR3 DNA reads TGTGCCTGGAGTGGCTTAGCGGACAATGAGCAGTTCTTC. It yields the protein CAWSGLADNEQFF.

This clonotype came up a few times. The V call is TRBV18, the J call TRBJ2-3; TRBD1 agrees at 9 bases. CDR3 length: 15 amino acids. Trimming at V came to 6 bases and at J to 1 base, leaving 5 bases not matched to a gene. CDR1 is KGHSH and CDR2 is LQKENI in the germline V gene. For the CDR3, the DNA is TGTGCCAGCTCCGCACAGGGGGCTGGCACAGATACGCAGTATTTT. Translation: CASSAQGAGTDTQYF.

The chain carries TRBV6-2 or TRBV6-3 and TRBJ2-1; 7 nucleotides line up with TRBD2. The CDR3 totals 16 residues. V lost 6 bases and J lost 8; bases outside the gene matches: 16. The germline V gene encodes CDR1 MNHEY and CDR2 SVGEGT. The CDR3 DNA sequence: TGTGCCAGCAGAGCCCACAGAGCGGGATTGGTAGATGAGCAGTTCTTC. Encoded protein: CASRAHRAGLVDEQFF.

This clonotype has a handful of counts. V usage is TRBV5-4 and J usage is TRBJ2-1; 8 bases align to TRBD1. CDR3 length: 14 residues. Germline loops: CDR1 SGHNT, CDR2 YYREEE (reference sequence). The V and J ends lost 0 bases and 7 bases, in that order; junction bases with no gene match: 3. For the CDR3, the DNA is TGTGCCAGCAGCTTGGCCCGGACAGGGAATGAGCAGTTCTTC. This gives the protein CASSLARTGNEQFF.

The chain combines TRBV5-5 with TRBJ2-7; maybe TRBD2 (6 bases). V was trimmed by 5 bases and J by 6 bases, leaving 12 bases between them. The CDR3 length is 12 residues. Per the germline V gene, CDR1 is SGHKS and CDR2 is YYEKEE (reference sequence). The CDR3: CASSPGGFEQYF. The DNA for the CDR3 is TGTGCCAGCAGTCCCGGAGGGTTCGAGCAGTACTTC.

The CDR3 protein is CASMVGGDNEQFF. In nucleotides, the CDR3 is TGTGCCAGCATGGTCGGGGGGGACAATGAGCAGTTCTTC. This sequence joins TRBV12-3 or TRBV12-4 and TRBJ2-1, with 8 bases identical to TRBD2. V lost 7 bases to trimming and J lost 5 bases; unmatched junction nucleotides: 4. The CDR3 is 13 amino acids.

This clonotype was seen a handful of times. This chain connects TRBV20-1 to TRBJ2-5; 9 bases fit TRBD2. This CDR3 region has 17 residues. Per germline, CDR1 DFQATT and CDR2 SNEGSKA (reference sequence). V was pared by 4 bases and J by 1 base, with 13 bases of the junction left unmatched. The CDR3 DNA reads TGCAGTGCTACGACGTCTTATGGCGGGAGGGTCCAAGAGACCCAGTACTTC. Protein sequence: CSATTSYGGRVQETQYF.

The J gene is TRBJ2-4, the V gene TRBV20-1; 7 nucleotides match TRBD2. Per germline, CDR1 DFQATT and CDR2 SNEGSKA (reference sequence). The V and J ends lost 0 bases and 7 bases, in that order; junction bases with no gene match: 9. The CDR3 is made up of 15 amino acids. CDR3: CSARDRSGRWNIQYF. CDR3 DNA sequence: TGCAGTGCTAGAGATCGTTCCGGGAGGTGGAACATTCAGTACTTC.